This T cell receptor beta chain is from a study of T-cell memory formation after mild COVID-19. For the study at large: TCR clusters largely stayed donor specific. Study results and limitations: Among contracting clones, CD4+ were mainly CM/EM and CD8+ enriched in EMRA. Researchers found some responding clones in pre-infection memory, a sign that cross-reactive memory joined.

This clonotype was counted between two and nine times. Its target is not known. CDR3 length equals 17 residues. Trimming stripped 4 bases from V and 0 bases from J, with 14 bases between. Germline V lookup: CDR1 SGHRS, CDR2 YFSETQ. TCRdb reanalysed the 5' RACE reads using MiXCR and keeps one entry per CDR3 protein. The sample lists under 650,000 distinct CDR3 sequences, about 20% occurring once. The rearrangement joins TRBV5-1 to TRBJ2-6, with D perhaps matching TRBD1 (5 bases). Material: PBMCs or a T cell subset sorted from them (not recorded which). This TCR was recovered from an adult woman who had mild COVID-19 (a few samples of this study predate the infection). Cell type and time point are not known. DNA for the CDR3: TGCGCCAGCAGCCTCTGGCCACAGGACTCTGGGGCCAACGTCCTGACTTTC. Its protein product is CASSLWPQDSGANVLTF.